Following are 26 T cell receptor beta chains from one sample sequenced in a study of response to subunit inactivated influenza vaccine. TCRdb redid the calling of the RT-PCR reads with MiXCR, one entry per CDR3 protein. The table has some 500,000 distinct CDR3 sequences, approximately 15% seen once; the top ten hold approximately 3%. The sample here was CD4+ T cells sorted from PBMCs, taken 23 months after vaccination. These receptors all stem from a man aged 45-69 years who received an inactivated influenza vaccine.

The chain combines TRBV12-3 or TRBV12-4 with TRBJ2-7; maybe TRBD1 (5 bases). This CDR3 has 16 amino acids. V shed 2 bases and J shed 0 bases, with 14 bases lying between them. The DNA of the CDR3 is TGTGCCAGCAGTTTAATTTCAGGGAACTCCTCCTACGAGCAGTACTTC. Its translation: CASSLISGNSSYEQYF.

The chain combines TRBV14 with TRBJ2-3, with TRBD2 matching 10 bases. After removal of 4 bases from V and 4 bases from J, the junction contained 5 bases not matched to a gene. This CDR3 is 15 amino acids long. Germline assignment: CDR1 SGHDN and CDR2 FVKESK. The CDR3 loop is CASSRLAGVADTQYF. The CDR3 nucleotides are TGTGCCAGCAGCCGTCTAGCGGGAGTTGCAGATACGCAGTATTTT.

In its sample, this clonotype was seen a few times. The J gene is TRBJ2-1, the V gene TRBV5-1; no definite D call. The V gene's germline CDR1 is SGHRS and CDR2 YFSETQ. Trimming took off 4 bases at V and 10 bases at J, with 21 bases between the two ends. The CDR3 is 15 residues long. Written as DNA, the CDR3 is TGCGCCAGCAGCCGGCTGACGATCCCCTCTTCGGAGCAGTTCTTC. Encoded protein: CASSRLTIPSSEQFF.

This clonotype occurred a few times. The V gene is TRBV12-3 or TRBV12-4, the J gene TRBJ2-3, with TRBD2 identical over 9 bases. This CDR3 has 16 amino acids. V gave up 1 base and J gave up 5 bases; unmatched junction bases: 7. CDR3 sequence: CASSLDGSGGVDTQYF. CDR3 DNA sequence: TGTGCCAGCAGTTTAGACGGTAGCGGGGGTGTAGATACGCAGTATTTT.

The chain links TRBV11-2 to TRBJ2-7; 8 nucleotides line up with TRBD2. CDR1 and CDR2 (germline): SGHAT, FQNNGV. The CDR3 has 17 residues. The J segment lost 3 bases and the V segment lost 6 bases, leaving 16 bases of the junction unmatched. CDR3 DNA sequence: TGTGCCAGCAGGGGCCATTATGAGCTAGCGGGTTTCTACGAGCAGTACTTC. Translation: CASRGHYELAGFYEQYF.

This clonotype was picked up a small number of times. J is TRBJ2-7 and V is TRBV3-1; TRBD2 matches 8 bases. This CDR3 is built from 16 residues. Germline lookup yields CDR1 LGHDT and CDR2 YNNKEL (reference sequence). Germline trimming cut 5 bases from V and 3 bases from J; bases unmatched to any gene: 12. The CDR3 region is CASSARPSGYYYEQYF. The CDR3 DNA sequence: TGTGCCAGCAGCGCCCGCCCTAGCGGGTACTACTACGAGCAGTACTTC.

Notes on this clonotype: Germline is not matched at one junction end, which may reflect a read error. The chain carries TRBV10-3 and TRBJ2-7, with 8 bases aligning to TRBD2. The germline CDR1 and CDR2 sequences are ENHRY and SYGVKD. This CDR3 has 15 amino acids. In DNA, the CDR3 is TGTGGCATCAGTGGCACCGGACTAGCCAACTACGAGCAGTACTTC. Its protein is CGISGTGLANYEQYF.

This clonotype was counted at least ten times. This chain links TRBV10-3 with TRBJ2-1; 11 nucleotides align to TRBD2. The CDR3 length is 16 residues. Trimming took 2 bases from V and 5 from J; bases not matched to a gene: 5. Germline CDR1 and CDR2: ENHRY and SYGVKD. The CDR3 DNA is TGTGCCATCAGTGAGAAGGCGACTAGCGGGGACAATGAGCAGTTCTTC. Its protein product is CAISEKATSGDNEQFF.

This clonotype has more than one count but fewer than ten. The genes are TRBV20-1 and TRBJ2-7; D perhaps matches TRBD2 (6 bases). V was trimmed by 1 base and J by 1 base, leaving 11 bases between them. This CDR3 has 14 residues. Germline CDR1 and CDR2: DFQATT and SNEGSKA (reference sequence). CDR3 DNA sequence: TGCAGTGCTAGAGTTCGAGGGACTTCCTACGAGCAGTACTTC. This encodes CSARVRGTSYEQYF.

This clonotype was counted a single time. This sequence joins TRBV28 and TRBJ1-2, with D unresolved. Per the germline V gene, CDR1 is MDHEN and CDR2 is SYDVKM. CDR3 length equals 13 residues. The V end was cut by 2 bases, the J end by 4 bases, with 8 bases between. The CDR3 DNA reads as TGTGCCAGCAGTTTACCAGAATCCTATGGCTACACCTTC. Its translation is CASSLPESYGYTF.

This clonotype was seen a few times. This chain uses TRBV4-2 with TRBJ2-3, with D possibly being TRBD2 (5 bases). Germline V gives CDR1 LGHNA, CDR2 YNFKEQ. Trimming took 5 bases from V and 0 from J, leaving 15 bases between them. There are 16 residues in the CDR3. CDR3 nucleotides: TGTGCCAGCAGCACCGTGATTGCTAGCAGCACAGATACGCAGTATTTT. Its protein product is CASSTVIASSTDTQYF.

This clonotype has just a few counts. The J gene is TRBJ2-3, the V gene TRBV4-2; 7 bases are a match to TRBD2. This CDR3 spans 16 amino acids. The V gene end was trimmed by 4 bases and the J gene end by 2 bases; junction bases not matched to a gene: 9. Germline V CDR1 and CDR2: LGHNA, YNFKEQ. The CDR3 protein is CASSPSLGGYTDTQYF. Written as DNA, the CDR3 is TGTGCCAGCAGCCCCTCTCTCGGGGGGTACACAGATACGCAGTATTTT.

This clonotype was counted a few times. The CDR3 sequence is CASSQMSGTSINEQFF. In nucleotides, the CDR3 is TGTGCCAGCAGCCAAATGAGCGGGACTAGCATCAATGAGCAGTTCTTC. The genes are TRBV3-1 and TRBJ2-1, with 9 bases fitting TRBD2. CDR1 and CDR2 from the germline V gene are LGHDT and YNNKEL (reference sequence). V was pared by 2 bases and J by 6 bases, with 8 bases of the junction left unmatched. CDR3 length: 16 residues.

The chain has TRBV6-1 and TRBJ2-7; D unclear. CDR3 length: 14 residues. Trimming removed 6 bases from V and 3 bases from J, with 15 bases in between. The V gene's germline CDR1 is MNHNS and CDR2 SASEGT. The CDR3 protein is CASRIQQGNYEQYF. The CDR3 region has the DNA TGTGCCAGCAGGATTCAACAAGGGAACTACGAGCAGTACTTC.

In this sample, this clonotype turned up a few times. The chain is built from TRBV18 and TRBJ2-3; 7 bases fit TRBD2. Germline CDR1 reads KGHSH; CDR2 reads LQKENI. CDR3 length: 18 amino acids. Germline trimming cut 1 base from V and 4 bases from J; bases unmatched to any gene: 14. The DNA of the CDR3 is TGTGCCAGCTCACCACTTATGGGACTATCCTCAGCCGCAGATACGCAGTATTTT. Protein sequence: CASSPLMGLSSAADTQYF.

Here the CDR3 DNA reads TGTGCCAGCAGCGAGGGAGGAGCTACCTATAATTCACCCCTCCACTTT. The encoded protein is CASSEGGATYNSPLHF. The chain combines TRBV3-1 with TRBJ1-6; D is undetermined. V lost 5 bases and J 2 bases, leaving 13 bases between the germline ends. Germline lookup yields CDR1 LGHDT and CDR2 YNNKEL (reference sequence). The CDR3 totals 16 residues.

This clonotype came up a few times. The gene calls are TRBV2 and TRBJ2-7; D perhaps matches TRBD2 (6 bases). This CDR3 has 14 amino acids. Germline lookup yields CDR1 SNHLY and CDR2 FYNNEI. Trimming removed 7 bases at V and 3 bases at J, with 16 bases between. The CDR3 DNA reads TGTGCCAGCACTGGGCGGGATACGAACTACGAGCAGTACTTC. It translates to CASTGRDTNYEQYF.

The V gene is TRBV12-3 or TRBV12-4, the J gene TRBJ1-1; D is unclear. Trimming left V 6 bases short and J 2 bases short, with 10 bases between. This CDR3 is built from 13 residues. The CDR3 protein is CASSQGINTEAFF. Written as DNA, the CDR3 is TGTGCCAGCAGCCAAGGAATCAACACTGAAGCTTTCTTT.

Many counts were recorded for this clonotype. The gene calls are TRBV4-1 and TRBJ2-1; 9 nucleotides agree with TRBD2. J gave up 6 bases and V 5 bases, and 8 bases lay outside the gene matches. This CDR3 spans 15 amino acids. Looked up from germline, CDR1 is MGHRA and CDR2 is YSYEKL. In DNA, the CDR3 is TGCGCCAGCAGCAGGGTCTGGCGGGGGGGCAATGAGCAGTTCTTC. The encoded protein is CASSRVWRGGNEQFF.

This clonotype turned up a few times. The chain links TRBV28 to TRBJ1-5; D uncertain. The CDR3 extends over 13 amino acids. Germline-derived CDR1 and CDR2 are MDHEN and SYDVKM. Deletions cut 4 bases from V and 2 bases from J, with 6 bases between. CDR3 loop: CASSSFGNQPQHF. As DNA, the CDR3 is TGTGCCAGCAGTTCCTTCGGCAATCAGCCCCAGCATTTT.

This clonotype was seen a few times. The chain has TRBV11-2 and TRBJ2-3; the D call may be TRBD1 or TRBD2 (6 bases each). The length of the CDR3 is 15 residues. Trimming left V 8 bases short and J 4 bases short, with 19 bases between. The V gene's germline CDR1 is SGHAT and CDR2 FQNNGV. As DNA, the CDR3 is TGTGCCAGCGCAGGTGCCGGGGGCGGGTCAGATACGCAGTATTTT. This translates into CASAGAGGGSDTQYF.

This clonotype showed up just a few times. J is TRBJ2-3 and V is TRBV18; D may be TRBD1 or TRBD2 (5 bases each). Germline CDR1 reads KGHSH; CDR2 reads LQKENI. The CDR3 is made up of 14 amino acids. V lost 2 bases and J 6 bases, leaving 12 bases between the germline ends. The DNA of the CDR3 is TGTGCCAGCTCACCAGTTAGACAGCGGGATACGCAGTATTTT. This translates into CASSPVRQRDTQYF.

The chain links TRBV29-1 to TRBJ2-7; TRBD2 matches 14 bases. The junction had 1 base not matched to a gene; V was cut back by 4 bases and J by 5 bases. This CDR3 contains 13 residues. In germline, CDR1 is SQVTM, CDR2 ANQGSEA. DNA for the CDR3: TGCAGCGTTGGACTAGCGGGAGGGCACGAGCAGTACTTC. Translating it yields CSVGLAGGHEQYF.

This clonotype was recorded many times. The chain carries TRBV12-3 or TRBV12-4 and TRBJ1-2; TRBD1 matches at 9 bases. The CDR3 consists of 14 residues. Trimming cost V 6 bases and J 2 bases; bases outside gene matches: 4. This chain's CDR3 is CASRHTGGNYGYTF. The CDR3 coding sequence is TGTGCCAGCAGGCATACAGGGGGCAACTATGGCTACACCTTC.

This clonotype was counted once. In DNA form, the CDR3 reads TGCAGTGCTGAGGACAGGGTTAGCTCCTACGAGCAGTACTTC. Protein sequence: CSAEDRVSSYEQYF. The gene calls are TRBV20-1 and TRBJ2-7; the match to TRBD1 covers 8 bases. Germline CDR1 is DFQATT and CDR2 is SNEGSKA (reference sequence). J gave up 0 bases and V 5 bases, and 6 bases lay outside the gene matches. This CDR3 is 14 amino acids long.

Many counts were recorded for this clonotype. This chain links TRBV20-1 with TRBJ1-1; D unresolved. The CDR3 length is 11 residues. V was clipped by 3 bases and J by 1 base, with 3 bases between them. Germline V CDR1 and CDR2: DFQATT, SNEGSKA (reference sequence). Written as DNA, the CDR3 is TGCAGTGCTAGGCAGAACACTGAAGCTTTCTTT. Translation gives CSARQNTEAFF.